This T cell receptor beta chain emerged from a study of Ad26.COV2.S vaccination and SARS-CoV-2 variants. Study-wide background: Ad26.COV2.S arm of COV1001 included the donor.

Treatment noted: some 20 received Ad26.COV2.S at low or high dose, single or two shots; about 5 received placebo; per-sample allocation not given. Specimen acquisition occurred on day 63 following the initial vaccine or placebo injection. The table came from immunoSEQ multiplex PCR; TCRdb's copy has only in-frame clones and leaves some out. This sample has roughly 380,000 clones, with roughly 90% found just once. Germline CDR1 is SGHAT and CDR2 is FQDESV (reference sequence). V lost 3 bases, J lost 9 bases, and 12 bases lay in between. This CDR3 is built from 13 residues. The chain is built from TRBV11-1 and TRBJ1-5, with D uncertain. This clonotype was obtained from a person between 18 and 59 years old who received the Ad26.COV2.S COVID-19 vaccine or a placebo. The sequencing here drew on peripheral blood, taken in a trial of Ad26.COV2.S vaccine versus placebo. The CDR3 nucleotides read TGTGCCAGCAGCTTTGCGCTCGACTGGCCCCAGCATTTT. Translating gives CASSFALDWPQHF.